These 25 T cell receptor beta chains share one sample of origin, sequenced in a study of blood T cell repertoires in COVID-19. Data came from immunoSEQ multiplex PCR; TCRdb stores just in-frame clones and leaves some out. Of some 350,000 clones detected, 85% to 90% appear once; the ten largest clones hold under 3%. The sample comprised peripheral blood. The receptors come from a human donor in a cohort sampled during active COVID-19.

The chain uses TRBV18 and TRBJ1-6; TRBD1 aligns across 8 bases. Trimming cost V 3 bases and J 10 bases; bases outside gene matches: 2. Germline lookup yields CDR1 KGHSH and CDR2 LQKENI. CDR3 length: 13 amino acids. CDR3 sequence reads: CASSPDRDSPLHF. Here the CDR3 DNA reads TGTGCCAGCTCACCGGACAGGGACTCACCCCTCCACTTT.

V gene TRBV2 combines with J gene TRBJ1-5; TRBD1 matches 9 bases. Germline V gene data show CDR1 as SNHLY and CDR2 as FYNNEI. V dropped 6 bases and J dropped 7; count of bases not matched to a gene: 7. This CDR3 has 14 residues. The CDR3 region has the DNA TGTGCCAGCAGCGGACAGGGGATCAAGCAGCCCCAGCATTTT. Translated, it gives CASSGQGIKQPQHF.

The rearrangement uses TRBV4-1 and TRBJ2-7; 12 nucleotides match TRBD2. Germline V gene data show CDR1 as MGHRA and CDR2 as YSYEKL. V lost 0 bases to trimming and J lost 2 bases; unmatched junction nucleotides: 5. The CDR3 totals 17 residues. Here the CDR3 reads CASSQESASGGAYEQYF. CDR3 DNA sequence: TGCGCCAGCAGCCAAGAATCAGCTAGCGGGGGGGCCTACGAGCAGTACTTC.

The rearrangement joins TRBV7-9 to TRBJ1-6; 8 positions match TRBD1. There are 18 residues in the CDR3. The germline gives CDR1 SEHNR, CDR2 FQNEAQ (reference sequence). Losses at the gene ends were 5 bases for V and 6 bases for J; bases not matched to a gene: 15. CDR3 residues: CASSRTAGGASGNSPLHF. As DNA, the CDR3 is TGTGCCAGCAGCCGGACGGCAGGGGGCGCTTCTGGTAATTCACCCCTCCACTTT.

This clone showed up just once. This sample includes further DNA sequences coding for the same CDR3. CDR3 nucleotide sequence: TGTGCCTGGAGTACGACAGGAAACACTGAAGCTTTCTTT. This sequence encodes CAWSTTGNTEAFF. V usage is TRBV30 and J usage is TRBJ1-1; the D gene is possibly TRBD1 (6 bases). CDR3 length: 13 residues. V lost 2 bases, J lost 2 bases, and 9 bases lay in between. Germline assignment: CDR1 GTSNPN and CDR2 SVGIG (reference sequence). The complete variable domain, with remaining parts taken from reference TRBV30 and TRBJ1-1, reads SQTIHQWPATLVQPVGSPLSLECTVEGTSNPNLYWYRQAAGRGLQLLFYSVGIGQISSEVPQNLSASRPQDRQFILSSKKLLLSDSGFYLCAWSTTGNTEAFFGQGTRLTVV.

The chain couples TRBV7-2 to TRBJ2-1; 10 positions match TRBD1. CDR3 length: 16 residues. Germline V lookup: CDR1 SGHTA, CDR2 FQGNSA. The V gene end was trimmed by 5 bases and the J gene end by 3 bases; junction bases not matched to a gene: 7. This CDR3 is CASSVPGQGFYNEQFF. The CDR3 bases are TGTGCCAGCAGCGTTCCGGGACAGGGGTTCTACAATGAGCAGTTCTTC.

This chain joins TRBV28 and TRBJ1-2, with D perhaps matching TRBD1 (5 bases). Between the trimmed V and J ends, which lost 2 bases and 13 bases, there was a span of 14 bases. Germline V gene sequence: CDR1 MDHEN, CDR2 SYDVKM. The CDR3 is 12 residues long. This CDR3 is CASSLGWEGCTF. In DNA, the CDR3 is TGTGCCAGCAGTTTAGGCTGGGAGGGGTGCACCTTC.

This clone was seen only a few times. This chain uses TRBV28 with TRBJ1-2; D remains unclear. This CDR3 spans 15 amino acids. V was trimmed by 5 bases and J by 0 bases, leaving 13 bases between them. Germline loops: CDR1 MDHEN, CDR2 SYDVKM. For the CDR3, the DNA is TGTGCCAGCAGTCCGCCCTTCGGAGCTAACTATGGCTACACCTTC. Translation: CASSPPFGANYGYTF.

The CDR3 loop is CASSYRTGFEAFF. In nucleotides, the CDR3 is TGTGCCAGCAGCTATAGGACAGGCTTTGAAGCTTTCTTT. The chain combines TRBV5-6 with TRBJ1-1, with 7 bases identical to TRBD1. This CDR3 is built from 13 residues. V lost 3 bases, J lost 7 bases, and 6 bases stayed unmatched. The germline V gene has CDR1 SGHDT and CDR2 YYEEEE.

The rearrangement uses TRBV6-5 and TRBJ1-1; TRBD1 aligns across 8 bases. This CDR3 is built from 13 residues. The germline gives CDR1 MNHEY, CDR2 SVGAGI. V gave up 8 bases and J gave up 1 base; unmatched junction bases: 3. CDR3 nucleotide sequence: TGTGCCAGCGGGACAGGTTGGAACACTGAAGCTTTCTTT. As protein: CASGTGWNTEAFF.

Remarks on this clone: Other DNA sequences in this sample translate to the same CDR3. This rearrangement joins TRBV2 to TRBJ2-7; 7 nucleotides match TRBD2. The CDR3 covers 12 residues. Germline trimming cut 6 bases from V and 3 bases from J; bases unmatched to any gene: 2. The germline V gene encodes CDR1 SNHLY and CDR2 FYNNEI. In DNA form, the CDR3 reads TGTGCCAGCAGAGGACTAGGCTACGAGCAGTACTTC. Translation: CASRGLGYEQYF.

In its sample, this clone was seen once. V and J are TRBV7-6 and TRBJ2-7, with 15 bases aligning to TRBD2. V lost 6 bases to trimming and J lost 5 bases; unmatched junction nucleotides: 11. The CDR3 length is 17 residues. Germline lookup yields CDR1 SGHVS and CDR2 FNYEAQ. CDR3: CASSPEAWTSGGDEQYF. CDR3 nucleotide sequence: TGTGCCAGCAGTCCCGAAGCTTGGACTAGCGGGGGGGACGAGCAGTACTTC.

The V and J genes are TRBV5-6 and TRBJ1-6; D not resolved. This CDR3 spans 13 amino acids. The germline V gene encodes CDR1 SGHDT and CDR2 YYEEEE. Trimming pared 0 bases from V and 8 bases from J, leaving 6 bases between. CDR3 in DNA: TGTGCCAGCAGCTTGGTAACGGATTCACCCCTCCACTTT. Translating gives CASSLVTDSPLHF. Full variable domain (remainder filled in from reference TRBV5-6 and TRBJ1-6): DAGVTQSPTHLIKTRGQQVTLRCSPKSGHDTVSWYQQALGQGPQFIFQYYEEEERQRGNFPDRFSGHQFPNYSSELNVNALLLGDSALYLCASSLVTDSPLHFGNGTRLTVT.

The chain is built from TRBV15 and TRBJ2-2, with 8 bases fitting TRBD2. V was pared by 7 bases and J by 3 bases, with 10 bases of the junction left unmatched. The CDR3 loop spans 16 amino acids. Germline V CDR1 and CDR2: LNHNV, YYDKDF (reference sequence). CDR3: CATTNTLADDTGELFF. CDR3 DNA: TGTGCCACCACCAACACACTAGCGGATGACACCGGGGAGCTGTTTTTT.

The chain carries TRBV6-5 and TRBJ1-2; 8 bases are shared with TRBD1. The V gene end was trimmed by 6 bases and the J gene end by 4 bases; junction bases not matched to a gene: 10. Germline V CDR1 and CDR2: MNHEY, SVGAGI. This CDR3 comprises 15 residues. For the CDR3, the DNA is TGTGCCAGCAGAAAGGACAGGGCTGGTGGCTATGGCTACACCTTC. This encodes CASRKDRAGGYGYTF.

This chain connects TRBV7-6 to TRBJ2-7; D gene uncertain. The germline V gene has CDR1 SGHVS and CDR2 FNYEAQ. The CDR3 has 13 residues. The germline V and J ends were trimmed by 3 bases and 3 bases, with 9 bases remaining between them. The CDR3 sequence: CASSFAELYEQYF. DNA for the CDR3: TGTGCCAGCAGCTTTGCCGAACTCTACGAGCAGTACTTC.

The chain couples TRBV24-1 to TRBJ2-1; TRBD2 matches at 9 bases. Trimming took 7 bases from V and 4 from J; bases not matched to a gene: 1. Germline V gene sequence: CDR1 KGHDR, CDR2 SFDVKD. The CDR3 has 13 amino acids. The CDR3 DNA reads as TGTGCCACCAGGGCGGGGGGGTACAATGAGCAGTTCTTC. The encoded protein is CATRAGGYNEQFF.

V usage is TRBV7-2 and J usage is TRBJ2-2, with 12 bases lining up with TRBD2. CDR3 length equals 16 residues. V lost 5 bases and J lost 5; bases outside the gene matches: 6. Germline V gene sequence: CDR1 SGHTA, CDR2 FQGNSA. The CDR3 sequence is CASSRRTSGGTGELFF. DNA of the CDR3: TGTGCCAGCAGCAGAAGAACTAGCGGGGGGACCGGGGAGCTGTTTTTT.

The genes are TRBV7-7 and TRBJ2-5, with D perhaps TRBD1 (6 bases). CDR1 is SSHAT, CDR2 FNYEAQ, per germline (reference sequence). Between the trimmed V and J ends, which lost 5 bases and 5 bases, there was a span of 12 bases. The CDR3 length is 13 residues. In nucleotides, the CDR3 is TGTGCCAGCAGCGTACAGCAGGGGGAGACCCAGTACTTC. This gives the protein CASSVQQGETQYF. The entire variable domain, with the rest obtained from reference TRBV7-7 and TRBJ2-5, is as follows: GAGVSQSPRYKVTKRGQDVTLRCDPISSHATLYWYQQALGQGPEFLTYFNYEAQPDKSGLPSDRFSAERPEGSISTLTIQRTEQRDSAMYRCASSVQQGETQYFGPGTRLLVL.

The V gene is TRBV4-1, the J gene TRBJ1-1, with 7 bases lining up with TRBD1. The CDR3 spans 15 residues. CDR1 MGHRA and CDR2 YSYEKL come from the germline V gene. The V and J ends lost 0 bases and 3 bases, in that order; junction bases with no gene match: 4. CDR3 residues: CASSQDDRVDTEAFF. In DNA, the CDR3 is TGCGCCAGCAGCCAAGACGACAGGGTGGACACTGAAGCTTTCTTT.

The V gene is TRBV9, the J gene TRBJ2-7; D possibly corresponds to TRBD1 (6 bases). The CDR3 is 15 amino acids. The germline CDR1 and CDR2 sequences are SGDLS and YYNGEE. V was trimmed by 0 bases and J by 3 bases, leaving 13 bases between them. The CDR3 sequence: CASSVGGQPVYEQYF. The CDR3 nucleotides read TGTGCCAGCAGCGTAGGTGGACAGCCCGTCTACGAGCAGTACTTC.

The genes are TRBV5-4 and TRBJ2-5, with no clear D. This CDR3 contains 14 residues. The germline V gene has CDR1 SGHNT and CDR2 YYREEE (reference sequence). V lost 0 bases, J lost 2 bases, and 8 bases lay in between. The CDR3 nucleotides read TGTGCCAGCAGCTTGGGCCCTAGACAAGAGACCCAGTACTTC. This encodes CASSLGPRQETQYF. The whole variable domain, filled in from reference TRBV5-4 and TRBJ2-5, reads ETGVTQSPTHLIKTRGQQVTLRCSSQSGHNTVSWYQQALGQGPQFIFQYYREEENGRGNFPPRFSGLQFPNYSSELNVNALELDDSALYLCASSLGPRQETQYFGPGTRLLVL.

This clone has just one count. The chain employs TRBV11-3 and TRBJ2-1; 8 bases align to TRBD2. V lost 3 bases, J lost 5 bases, and 9 bases stayed unmatched. The CDR3 loop spans 16 amino acids. Germline assignment: CDR1 SGHNT and CDR2 YENEEA. The CDR3 region has the DNA TGTGCCAGCAGCTTGTCTAGTCTAGCGGGTGACAATGAGCAGTTCTTC. Residues: CASSLSSLAGDNEQFF.

This chain connects TRBV4-2 to TRBJ2-2; a possible D gene is TRBD2 (5 bases). The CDR3 sequence is 16 residues long. Trimming took 0 bases from V and 6 from J, leaving 14 bases between them. Germline V lookup: CDR1 LGHNA, CDR2 YNFKEQ. This chain's CDR3 is CASSQDLGELAGELFF. For the CDR3, the DNA is TGTGCCAGCAGCCAAGATCTGGGAGAGCTCGCCGGGGAGCTGTTTTTT.

V is TRBV5-4 and J is TRBJ2-1; 8 bases map to TRBD2. Germline V gene sequence: CDR1 SGHNT, CDR2 YYREEE (reference sequence). V shed 3 bases, J shed 7 bases, and the junction held 9 bases outside the gene matches. The CDR3 loop spans 15 amino acids. CDR3 residues: CASSSAGGRRNEQFF. The CDR3 bases are TGTGCCAGCAGCTCCGCGGGGGGCCGTCGGAATGAGCAGTTCTTC.